This passage covers 18 T cell receptor beta chains from one sample sequenced in a study of blood T cell repertoires in COVID-19. Data came from immunoSEQ multiplex PCR; TCRdb stores just in-frame clones and leaves some out. Of fewer than 450,000 clones in the sample, approximately 89% were seen once. Sequencing was performed on peripheral blood. The receptor source for this set is a woman aged 50 to 60 with COVID-19, enrolled during active disease.

The V call is TRBV9, the J call TRBJ2-1; 7 bases fit TRBD1. V was clipped by 3 bases and J by 9 bases; unmatched bases: 12. CDR3 length equals 15 residues. The germline CDR1 and CDR2 sequences are SGDLS and YYNGEE. DNA of the CDR3: TGTGCCAGCAGCGCCCGGACAGGTCGACTGGGTGAGCAGTTCTTC. It specifies CASSARTGRLGEQFF.

The V call is TRBV7-2, the J call TRBJ2-1, with TRBD2 identical over 10 bases. CDR3 length equals 16 residues. The trim removed 6 bases at V and 2 bases at J, leaving 7 bases unmatched. CDR1 SGHTA and CDR2 FQGNSA come from the germline V gene. CDR3 loop: CASSLTSGQTYNEQFF. CDR3 in DNA: TGTGCCAGCAGTTTGACTAGCGGGCAAACCTACAATGAGCAGTTCTTC.

In DNA, the CDR3 is TGCAGCGACCGAGGGACAGGGGCCGCTTTCTTT. This sequence encodes CSDRGTGAAFF. This rearrangement joins TRBV29-1 to TRBJ1-1; 10 nucleotides agree with TRBD1. This CDR3 is 11 amino acids long. Germline V CDR1 and CDR2: SQVTM, ANQGSEA. J gave up 11 bases and V 7 bases, and 7 bases lay outside the gene matches.

This clone was recorded only once. An end of the junction differs from the germline gene, which may be a read error. The rearrangement uses TRBV6-2 or TRBV6-3 and TRBJ1-3; 7 bases align to TRBD1. This CDR3 is built from 15 residues. Per the germline V gene, CDR1 is MNHEY and CDR2 is SVGEGT. The CDR3 coding sequence is TGTGCCAGCAGCCAGCCCCCTGGCGACAGGGATATTCTCCGATTT. Translated: CASSQPPGDRDILRF.

The CDR3 loop reads CASTLSPAPDEQYF. CDR3 in DNA: TGTGCCAGCACCCTTTCCCCTGCTCCGGACGAGCAGTACTTC. The genes are TRBV9 and TRBJ2-7; no clear D gene. The CDR3 spans 14 residues. The V end was cut by 6 bases, the J end by 5 bases, with 18 bases between. The V gene's germline CDR1 is SGDLS and CDR2 YYNGEE.

The rearrangement links TRBV19 to TRBJ1-1, with TRBD1 identical over 8 bases. From germline, CDR1 is LNHDA and CDR2 SQIVND (reference sequence). V lost 1 base and J lost 6; bases outside the gene matches: 1. The CDR3 covers 13 residues. CDR3: CASSIVQGAEAFF. The CDR3 coding sequence is TGTGCCAGTAGTATAGTACAGGGGGCTGAAGCTTTCTTT.

The V call is TRBV7-2, the J call TRBJ1-1; perhaps TRBD1 as D (5 bases). This CDR3 spans 14 amino acids. Trimming removed 6 bases at V and 5 bases at J, with 16 bases between. Per germline, CDR1 SGHTA and CDR2 FQGNSA. The CDR3 is CASSLSGGGTEAFF. The CDR3 DNA follows: TGTGCCAGCAGTTTAAGCGGTGGGGGGACTGAAGCTTTCTTT.

The genes are TRBV19 and TRBJ2-7, with no clear D. Trimming took off 2 bases at V and 1 base at J, with 9 bases between the two ends. Germline loops: CDR1 LNHDA, CDR2 SQIVND (reference sequence). This CDR3 has 14 amino acids. The CDR3 region is CASSISGSSYEQYF. CDR3 nucleotides: TGTGCCAGTAGTATAAGTGGTAGTTCCTACGAGCAGTACTTC.

The chain employs TRBV28 and TRBJ2-3; 9 bases are a match to TRBD2. From germline, CDR1 is MDHEN and CDR2 SYDVKM. The CDR3 spans 13 residues. Trimming at V came to 11 bases and at J to 2 bases, leaving 5 bases not matched to a gene. Here the CDR3 reads CAGSGGTTDTQYF. CDR3 nucleotide sequence: TGTGCCGGAAGCGGGGGGACCACAGATACGCAGTATTTT.

V is TRBV2 and J is TRBJ1-1; D uncertain. Germline CDR1 reads SNHLY; CDR2 reads FYNNEI. This CDR3 spans 14 amino acids. V was cut by 6 bases and J by 0 bases, with 11 bases left in between. CDR3 in amino acids: CASSPTTLNTEAFF. The CDR3 coding sequence is TGTGCCAGCAGCCCCACCACTTTGAACACTGAAGCTTTCTTT.

This clone was found once. V usage is TRBV9 and J usage is TRBJ1-1; TRBD1 matches 7 bases. Germline loops: CDR1 SGDLS, CDR2 YYNGEE. V shed 4 bases and J 3 bases; nucleotides not matched to a gene: 6. The CDR3 length is 14 residues. The CDR3 DNA sequence: TGTGCCAGCAGCCCACCGGGACAGCACACTGAAGCTTTCTTT. It specifies CASSPPGQHTEAFF.

The V call is TRBV12-3 or TRBV12-4, the J call TRBJ1-3; D gene uncertain. The CDR3 spans 12 residues. Trimming pared 10 bases from V and 4 bases from J, leaving 11 bases between. In nucleotides, the CDR3 is TGTGCCACCTGTAATTCCGGAAACACCATATATTTT. Translating gives CATCNSGNTIYF.

The CDR3 region is CASSVYGGDTEAFF. CDR3 nucleotide sequence: TGTGCCAGCAGCGTATACGGAGGGGACACTGAAGCTTTCTTT. This chain links TRBV9 with TRBJ1-1, with TRBD1 as a possible D gene (5 bases). The CDR3 has 14 residues. V was shortened by 1 base and J by 3 bases, with 10 bases between the two germline ends. CDR1 is SGDLS, CDR2 YYNGEE, per germline.

The V and J genes are TRBV5-1 and TRBJ2-7; TRBD2 matches at 13 bases. After removal of 5 bases from V and 5 bases from J, the junction contained 4 bases not matched to a gene. CDR3 length: 14 amino acids. From germline, CDR1 is SGHRS and CDR2 YFSETQ. The CDR3 protein is CASRTGLAGDEQYF. The CDR3 DNA reads TGCGCCAGCAGAACTGGACTAGCGGGGGACGAGCAGTACTTC.

This rearrangement joins TRBV6-5 to TRBJ1-5; D not resolved. Per the germline V gene, CDR1 is MNHEY and CDR2 is SVGAGI. The CDR3 contains 12 residues. V lost 6 bases and J 5 bases, leaving 8 bases between the germline ends. In DNA, the CDR3 is TGTGCCAGCAGGGGAGAGGATCAGCCCCAGCATTTT. Residues: CASRGEDQPQHF.

The chain couples TRBV6-5 to TRBJ1-5, with 7 bases fitting TRBD1. Per the germline V gene, CDR1 is MNHEY and CDR2 is SVGAGI. V dropped 6 bases and J dropped 8; count of bases not matched to a gene: 7. This CDR3 comprises 13 residues. In DNA, the CDR3 is TGTGCCAGCAGAACTGACAGGGAGGAGCCCCAGCATTTT. Translating gives CASRTDREEPQHF.

The rearrangement uses TRBV5-4 and TRBJ1-2; D perhaps matches TRBD1 (6 bases). The CDR3 contains 14 residues. CDR1 and CDR2 (germline): SGHNT, YYREEE (reference sequence). The V end lost 4 bases, the J end lost 1 base, and 11 bases lay between the germline ends. CDR3 sequence: CASSLRGGNYGYTF. Here the CDR3 DNA reads TGTGCCAGCAGCCTACGAGGGGGTAACTATGGCTACACCTTC.

Only a few counts were recorded for this clone. This chain links TRBV6-6 with TRBJ1-1, with D unclear. Per the germline V gene, CDR1 is MNHNY and CDR2 is SVGAGI (reference sequence). This CDR3 region has 12 residues. Trimming shortened V by 6 bases and J by 5 bases, and 10 bases separated the two germline ends. For the CDR3, the DNA is TGTGCCAGCAGGAAGGGAGGTACTGAAGCTTTCTTT. Protein product: CASRKGGTEAFF.